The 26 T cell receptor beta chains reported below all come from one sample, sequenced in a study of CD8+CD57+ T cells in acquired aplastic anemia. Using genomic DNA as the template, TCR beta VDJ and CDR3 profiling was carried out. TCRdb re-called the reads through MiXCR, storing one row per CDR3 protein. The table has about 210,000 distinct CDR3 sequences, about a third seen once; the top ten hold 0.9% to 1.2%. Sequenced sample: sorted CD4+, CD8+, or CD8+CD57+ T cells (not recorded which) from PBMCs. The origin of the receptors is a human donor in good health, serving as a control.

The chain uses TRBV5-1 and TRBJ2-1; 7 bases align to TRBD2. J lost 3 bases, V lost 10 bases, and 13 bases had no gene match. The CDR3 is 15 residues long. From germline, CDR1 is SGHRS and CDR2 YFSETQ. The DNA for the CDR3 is TGCGCCTGCTGGGGGGGAGCGGGATACTACAATGAGCAGTTCTTC. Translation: CACWGGAGYYNEQFF.

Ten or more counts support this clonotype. The CDR3 here is CASSVSRELDQYF. As DNA, the CDR3 is TGTGCCAGCAGTGTTAGTAGAGAACTAGATCAGTACTTC. The rearrangement links TRBV2 to TRBJ2-7; a weak D match, TRBD2 (5 bases). Germline-derived CDR1 and CDR2 are SNHLY and FYNNEI. Trimming took off 4 bases at V and 10 bases at J, with 17 bases between the two ends. There are 13 residues in the CDR3.

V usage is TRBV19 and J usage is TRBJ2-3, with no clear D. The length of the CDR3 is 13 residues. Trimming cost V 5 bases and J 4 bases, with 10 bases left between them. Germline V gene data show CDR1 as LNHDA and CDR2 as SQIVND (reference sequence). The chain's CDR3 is CASSSMLPDTQYF. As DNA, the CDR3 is TGTGCCAGTAGTTCCATGCTGCCAGATACGCAGTATTTT.

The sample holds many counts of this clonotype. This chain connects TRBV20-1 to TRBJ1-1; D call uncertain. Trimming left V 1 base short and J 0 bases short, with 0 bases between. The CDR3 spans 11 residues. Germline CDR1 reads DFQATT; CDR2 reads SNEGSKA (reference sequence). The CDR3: CSARVNTEAFF. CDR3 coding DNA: TGCAGTGCTAGAGTGAACACTGAAGCTTTCTTT.

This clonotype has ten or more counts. The chain's CDR3 is CASTGGSYGYTF. The CDR3 DNA is TGTGCCAGCACAGGGGGCAGCTATGGCTACACCTTC. V usage is TRBV2 and J usage is TRBJ1-2; 8 bases are shared with TRBD1. Germline V CDR1 and CDR2: SNHLY, FYNNEI. This CDR3 spans 12 amino acids. The J segment lost 4 bases and the V segment lost 7 bases, leaving 2 bases of the junction unmatched.

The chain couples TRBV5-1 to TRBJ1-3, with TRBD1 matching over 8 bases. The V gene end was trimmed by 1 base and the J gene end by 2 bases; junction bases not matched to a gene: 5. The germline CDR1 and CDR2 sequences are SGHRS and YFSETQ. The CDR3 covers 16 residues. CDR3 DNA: TGCGCCAGCAGCTTGCGCCCGACAGGGGCTGGAAACACCATATATTTT. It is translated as CASSLRPTGAGNTIYF.

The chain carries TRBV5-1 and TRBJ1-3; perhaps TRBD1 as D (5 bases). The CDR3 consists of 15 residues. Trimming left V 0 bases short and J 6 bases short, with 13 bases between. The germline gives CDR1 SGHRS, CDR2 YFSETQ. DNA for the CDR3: TGCGCCAGCAGCTTGGATGTTGGGACTGAAAACACCATATATTTT. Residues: CASSLDVGTENTIYF.

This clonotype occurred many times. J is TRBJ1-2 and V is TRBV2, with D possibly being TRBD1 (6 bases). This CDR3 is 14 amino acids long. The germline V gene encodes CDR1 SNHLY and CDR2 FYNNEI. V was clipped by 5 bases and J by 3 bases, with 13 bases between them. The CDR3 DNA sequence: TGTGCCAGCAGTAGACAGGTCGCTCACTATGGCTACACCTTC. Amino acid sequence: CASSRQVAHYGYTF.

DNA for the CDR3: TGTGCCAGCAGTTACATGGACAGAACCTACGAGCAGTACTTC. The encoded protein is CASSYMDRTYEQYF. V is TRBV2 and J is TRBJ2-7, with a tentative D call TRBD1 (6 bases). Germline CDR1 reads SNHLY; CDR2 reads FYNNEI. This CDR3 is built from 14 residues. The V gene lost 5 bases and the J gene lost 2 bases, with 13 bases spanning the gap.

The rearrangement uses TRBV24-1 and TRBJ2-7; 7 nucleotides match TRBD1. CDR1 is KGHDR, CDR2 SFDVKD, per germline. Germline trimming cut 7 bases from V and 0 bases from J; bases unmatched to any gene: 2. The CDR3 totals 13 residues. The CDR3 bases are TGTGCCACCAGGGGGGACAGCTCCTACGAGCAGTACTTC. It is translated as CATRGDSSYEQYF.

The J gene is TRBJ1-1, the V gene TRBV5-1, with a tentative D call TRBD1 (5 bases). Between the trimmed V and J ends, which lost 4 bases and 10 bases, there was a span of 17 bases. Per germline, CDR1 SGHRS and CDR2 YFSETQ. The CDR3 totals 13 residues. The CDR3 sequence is CASSPSPGGGAFF. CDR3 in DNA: TGCGCCAGCAGCCCTTCTCCGGGTGGGGGAGCTTTCTTT. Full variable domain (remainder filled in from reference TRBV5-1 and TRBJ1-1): KAGVTQTPRYLIKTRGQQVTLSCSPISGHRSVSWYQQTPGQGLQFLFEYFSETQRNKGNFPGRFSGRQFSNSRSEMNVSTLELGDSALYLCASSPSPGGGAFFGQGTRLTVV.

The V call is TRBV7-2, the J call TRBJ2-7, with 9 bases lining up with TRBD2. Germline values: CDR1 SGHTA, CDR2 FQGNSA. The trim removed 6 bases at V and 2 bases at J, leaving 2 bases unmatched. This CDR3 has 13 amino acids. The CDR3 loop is CASRPSGAYEQYF. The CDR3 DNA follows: TGTGCCAGCAGACCTAGCGGGGCCTACGAGCAGTACTTC. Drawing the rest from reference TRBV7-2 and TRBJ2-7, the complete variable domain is GAGVSQSPSNKVTEKGKDVELRCDPISGHTALYWYRQSLGQGLEFLIYFQGNSAPDKSGLPSDRFSAERTGGSVSTLTIQRTQQEDSAVYLCASRPSGAYEQYFGPGTRLTVT.

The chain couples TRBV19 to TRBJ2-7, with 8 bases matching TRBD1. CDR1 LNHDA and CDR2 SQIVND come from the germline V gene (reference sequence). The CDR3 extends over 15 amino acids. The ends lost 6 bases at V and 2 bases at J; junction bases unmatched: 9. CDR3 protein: CASRDGQGPTYEQYF. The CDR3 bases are TGTGCCAGTAGAGACGGACAGGGTCCAACCTACGAGCAGTACTTC.

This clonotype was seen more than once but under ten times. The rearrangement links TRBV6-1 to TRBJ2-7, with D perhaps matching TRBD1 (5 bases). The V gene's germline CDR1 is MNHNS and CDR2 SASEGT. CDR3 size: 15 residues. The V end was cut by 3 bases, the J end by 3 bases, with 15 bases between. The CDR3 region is CASSDQGSSNYEQYF. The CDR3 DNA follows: TGTGCCAGCAGTGACCAGGGATCAAGTAACTACGAGCAGTACTTC.

DNA of the CDR3: TGTGCCACCAGTTCGGCTAGCGGGAGAACCGGGGGGGCATCAGATACGCAGTATTTT. Its translation: CATSSASGRTGGASDTQYF. This chain joins TRBV24-1 and TRBJ2-3; 10 positions match TRBD2. V trimming: 6 bases; J trimming: 4 bases; junction bases outside the gene matches: 18. The CDR3 sequence is 19 residues long. Germline V gene lookup returns CDR1 KGHDR and CDR2 SFDVKD.

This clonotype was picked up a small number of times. This chain's CDR3 is CASTRAGIGGTDTQYF. CDR3 in DNA: TGCGCCAGCACCCGGGCAGGGATAGGGGGCACAGATACGCAGTATTTT. This sequence joins TRBV5-1 and TRBJ2-3; weak D call: TRBD1 (5 bases). This CDR3 spans 16 amino acids. CDR1 and CDR2 from the germline V gene are SGHRS and YFSETQ. V was cut by 6 bases and J by 1 base, with 18 bases left in between.

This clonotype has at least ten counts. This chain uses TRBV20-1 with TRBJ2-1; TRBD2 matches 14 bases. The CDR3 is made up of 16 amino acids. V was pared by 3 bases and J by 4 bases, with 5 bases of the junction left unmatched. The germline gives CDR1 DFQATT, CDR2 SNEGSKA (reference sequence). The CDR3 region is CSARGLAGDSYNEQFF. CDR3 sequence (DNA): TGCAGTGCTAGGGGACTAGCGGGAGATTCTTACAATGAGCAGTTCTTC.

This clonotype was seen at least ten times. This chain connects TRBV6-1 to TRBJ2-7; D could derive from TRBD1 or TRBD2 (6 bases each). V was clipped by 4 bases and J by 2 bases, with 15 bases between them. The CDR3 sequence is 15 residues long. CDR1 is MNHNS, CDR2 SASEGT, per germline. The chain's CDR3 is CASSANRGPPYEQYF. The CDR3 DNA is TGTGCCAGCAGTGCAAACCGGGGGCCACCCTACGAGCAGTACTTC.

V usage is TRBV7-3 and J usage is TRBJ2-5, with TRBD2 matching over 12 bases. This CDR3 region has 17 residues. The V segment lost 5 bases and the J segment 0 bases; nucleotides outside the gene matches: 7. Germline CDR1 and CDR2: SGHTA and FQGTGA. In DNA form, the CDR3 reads TGTGCCAGCAGCGCTGATCGGACTAGCGGGGACCAAGAGACCCAGTACTTC. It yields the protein CASSADRTSGDQETQYF.

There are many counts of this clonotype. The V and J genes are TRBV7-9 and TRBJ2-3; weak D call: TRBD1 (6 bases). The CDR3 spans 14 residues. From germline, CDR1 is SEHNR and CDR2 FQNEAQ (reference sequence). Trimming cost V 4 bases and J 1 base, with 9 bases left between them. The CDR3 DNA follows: TGTGCCAGCAGCTCTTACAGGGGCACAGATACGCAGTATTTT. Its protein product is CASSSYRGTDTQYF.

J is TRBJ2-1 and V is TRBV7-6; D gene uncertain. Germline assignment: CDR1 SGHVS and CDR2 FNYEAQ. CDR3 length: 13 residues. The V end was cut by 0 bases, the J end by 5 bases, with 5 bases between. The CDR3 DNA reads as TGTGCCAGCAGCTTAGCTGCCAACAATGAGCAGTTCTTC. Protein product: CASSLAANNEQFF. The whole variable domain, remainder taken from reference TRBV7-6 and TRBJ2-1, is GAGVSQSPRYKVTKRGQDVALRCDPISGHVSLYWYRQALGQGPEFLTYFNYEAQQDKSGLPNDRFSAERPEGSISTLTIQRTEQRDSAMYRCASSLAANNEQFFGPGTRLTVL.

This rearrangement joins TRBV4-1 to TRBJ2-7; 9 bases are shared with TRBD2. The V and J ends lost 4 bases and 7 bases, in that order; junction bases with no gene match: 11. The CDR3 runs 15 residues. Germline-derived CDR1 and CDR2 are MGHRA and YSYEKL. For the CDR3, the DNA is TGCGCCAGCAGCCGCATTCCGGGACTAGCTGGTGAGCAGTACTTC. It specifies CASSRIPGLAGEQYF.

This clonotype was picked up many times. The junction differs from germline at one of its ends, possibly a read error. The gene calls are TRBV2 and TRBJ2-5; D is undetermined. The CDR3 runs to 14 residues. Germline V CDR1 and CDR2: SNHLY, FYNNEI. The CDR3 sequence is CASREVPEMGTQYF. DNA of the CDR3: TGTGCCAGCAGAGAAGTCCCCGAGATGGGGACCCAGTACTTC.

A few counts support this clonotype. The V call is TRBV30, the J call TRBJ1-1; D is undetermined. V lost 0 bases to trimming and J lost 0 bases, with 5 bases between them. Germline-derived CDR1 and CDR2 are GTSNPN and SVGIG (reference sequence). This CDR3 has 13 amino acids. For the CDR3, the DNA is TGTGCCTGGAGTGTTGATATGAACACTGAAGCTTTCTTT. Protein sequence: CAWSVDMNTEAFF.

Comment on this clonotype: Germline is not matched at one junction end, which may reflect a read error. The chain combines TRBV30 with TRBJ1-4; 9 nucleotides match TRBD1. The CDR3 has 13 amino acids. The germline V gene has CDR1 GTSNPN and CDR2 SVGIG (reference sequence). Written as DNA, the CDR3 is TGTGCCTGGGCGGGACAGGGTGGTGAAAAGCTGTTTTTT. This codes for CAWAGQGGEKLFF.

As DNA, the CDR3 is TGTGCCAGCTCACAATCGAGACAGGGGGCCGCGAACTATGGCTACACCTTC. Amino acid sequence: CASSQSRQGAANYGYTF. This chain links TRBV11-1 with TRBJ1-2; TRBD1 agrees at 10 bases. After removal of 8 bases from V and 2 bases from J, the junction contained 14 bases not matched to a gene. This CDR3 has 17 amino acids. Per germline, CDR1 SGHAT and CDR2 FQDESV (reference sequence).